The 26 T cell receptor beta chains in this list originate from one sample, sequenced in a study of CD8+ T cells in alopecia areata (dated by TCRdb to the late 2010s). The method behind the library was the immunoSEQ multiplex PCR assay. For TCR sequencing, RNA was extracted from every sample and reverse transcribed into cDNA to serve as template. Sourced from immuneACCESS, this table was stored by TCRdb with only in-frame sequences that have V and J called. A share of the clones is absent; for the studies checked, an unresolved V gene accounts for under half, and the remainder has no known explanation. The sample table records 150,000 to 200,000 clones; 50% to 65% of these occur just once. The top ten constitute 4% to 5.5% of the sample. Sequencing input: CD4+ T cells sorted from blood. Receptor source: a human donor in good health.

The sample holds a few counts of this clone. The chain links TRBV29-1 to TRBJ2-7; D may correspond to TRBD1 or TRBD2 (6 bases each). The CDR3 covers 15 residues. The V gene lost 8 bases and the J gene lost 0 bases, with 20 bases spanning the gap. Looked up from germline, CDR1 is SQVTM and CDR2 is ANQGSEA. CDR3 sequence: CSRGNTGLSSYEQYF. The CDR3 nucleotides are TGCAGCCGCGGGAATACAGGGCTCAGCTCCTACGAGCAGTACTTC.

This clone was seen a handful of times. J is TRBJ2-3 and V is TRBV10-3, with D possibly TRBD2 on 5 matching bases. This CDR3 region has 14 residues. The germline gives CDR1 ENHRY, CDR2 SYGVKD. The V and J ends lost 3 bases and 0 bases respectively, with 7 bases between them. This CDR3 is CAISDGGSTDTQYF. The CDR3 bases are TGTGCCATCAGTGATGGCGGGAGCACAGATACGCAGTATTTT.

The rearrangement uses TRBV5-6 and TRBJ2-5; D call uncertain. The length of the CDR3 is 11 residues. Germline V CDR1 and CDR2: SGHDT, YYEEEE. V was clipped by 3 bases and J by 0 bases, with 0 bases between them. CDR3 sequence (DNA): TGTGCCAGCAGCTACCAAGAGACCCAGTACTTC. This codes for CASSYQETQYF.

The J gene is TRBJ1-6, the V gene TRBV6-6; D not resolved. V gave up 11 bases and J gave up 8 bases, with 13 bases separating them. Germline assignment: CDR1 MNHNY and CDR2 SVGAGI (reference sequence). The CDR3 consists of 12 residues. The CDR3 protein is CASTGSDSPLHF. CDR3 DNA: TGTGCCTCCACGGGGAGCGATTCACCCCTCCACTTT.

This clone was recorded a few times. The chain recombines TRBV30 with TRBJ1-1; D is unclear. Germline CDR1 and CDR2: GTSNPN and SVGIG (reference sequence). The CDR3 has 11 residues. V was cut by 3 bases and J by 5 bases, with 7 bases left in between. CDR3 sequence reads: CAWRRETEAFF. The CDR3, as DNA: TGTGCCTGGAGGAGGGAAACTGAAGCTTTCTTT. The full variable domain, its missing parts supplied by reference TRBV30 and TRBJ1-1, is SQTIHQWPATLVQPVGSPLSLECTVEGTSNPNLYWYRQAAGRGLQLLFYSVGIGQISSEVPQNLSASRPQDRQFILSSKKLLLSDSGFYLCAWRRETEAFFGQGTRLTVV.

The V and J genes are TRBV5-1 and TRBJ2-7, with D perhaps given as TRBD1 or TRBD2 (5 bases each). There are 13 residues in the CDR3. Germline V gene lookup returns CDR1 SGHRS and CDR2 YFSETQ. The V end lost 0 bases, the J end lost 9 bases, and 13 bases lay between the germline ends. This CDR3 reads CASSLAGASVQYF. The CDR3 DNA reads TGCGCCAGCAGCTTGGCCGGGGCGAGCGTGCAGTACTTC.

The chain links TRBV27 to TRBJ2-7; 7 bases fit TRBD2. The V gene end was trimmed by 6 bases and the J gene end by 2 bases; junction bases not matched to a gene: 7. CDR1 is MNHEY, CDR2 SMNVEV, per germline (reference sequence). The CDR3 is 14 amino acids. DNA for the CDR3: TGTGCCAGCAGCCCGCTCGCGGGGGCCTACGAGCAGTACTTC. Amino acid sequence: CASSPLAGAYEQYF.

This chain uses TRBV4-1 with TRBJ1-2, with D perhaps TRBD1 (5 bases). The CDR3 runs to 16 residues. V lost 2 bases to trimming and J lost 3 bases, with 16 bases between them. Germline-derived CDR1 and CDR2 are MGHRA and YSYEKL. As DNA, the CDR3 is TGCGCCAGCAGCCAAATCCCCCAGGGTAATCACTATGGCTACACCTTC. It translates to CASSQIPQGNHYGYTF.

This chain links TRBV5-4 with TRBJ1-1, with 7 bases that match TRBD1. This CDR3 is built from 16 residues. The germline V gene encodes CDR1 SGHNT and CDR2 YYREEE (reference sequence). V dropped 4 bases and J dropped 0; count of bases not matched to a gene: 9. The CDR3 nucleotides are TGTGCCAGCAGCCCGGCGGGGGGACAGATGAACACTGAAGCTTTCTTT. It codes for CASSPAGGQMNTEAFF. Full variable domain (remainder filled in from reference TRBV5-4 and TRBJ1-1): ETGVTQSPTHLIKTRGQQVTLRCSSQSGHNTVSWYQQALGQGPQFIFQYYREEENGRGNFPPRFSGLQFPNYSSELNVNALELDDSALYLCASSPAGGQMNTEAFFGQGTRLTVV.

A few counts support this clone. The V gene is TRBV4-1, the J gene TRBJ2-7; TRBD2 is a possible D gene (5 bases). This CDR3 is built from 14 residues. The ends were cut back, 1 base at V and 4 bases at J, with 11 bases in the middle. Germline V gene sequence: CDR1 MGHRA, CDR2 YSYEKL. CDR3 coding DNA: TGCGCCAGCAGCCAAGTCGGGAAGAGGTACGAGCAGTACTTC. This sequence encodes CASSQVGKRYEQYF.

The chain combines TRBV13 with TRBJ1-3; maybe TRBD1 (5 bases). Germline V gene sequence: CDR1 PRHDT, CDR2 FYEKMQ (reference sequence). Deletions cut 5 bases from V and 2 bases from J, with 16 bases between. The CDR3 runs 16 residues. DNA of the CDR3: TGTGCCAGCAGCCCAACAGGCATGGGAGCTGGAAACACCATATATTTT. Translating it yields CASSPTGMGAGNTIYF.

V is TRBV10-3 and J is TRBJ2-5; D unclear. The CDR3 totals 12 residues. Germline lookup yields CDR1 ENHRY and CDR2 SYGVKD. V was pared by 4 bases and J by 5 bases, with 8 bases between. CDR3 residues: CAISGNDETQYF. The CDR3 DNA is TGTGCCATCAGTGGGAATGACGAGACCCAGTACTTC.

V gene TRBV28 combines with J gene TRBJ1-2, with D tentatively TRBD1 (5 bases). This CDR3 is built from 14 residues. Germline V gene sequence: CDR1 MDHEN, CDR2 SYDVKM. The V end lost 2 bases, the J end lost 4 bases, and 11 bases lay between the germline ends. CDR3 DNA sequence: TGTGCCAGCAGTTTAGGGGCGGCTGGCTATGGCTACACCTTC. As protein: CASSLGAAGYGYTF.

The V call is TRBV10-2, the J call TRBJ1-1; D gene unclear. The CDR3 sequence is 13 residues long. Per germline, CDR1 WSHSY and CDR2 SAAADI. V was pared by 6 bases and J by 3 bases, with 11 bases between. CDR3 sequence: CASSGVLDTEAFF. The DNA for the CDR3 is TGCGCCAGCAGCGGAGTGTTGGACACTGAAGCTTTCTTT.

Here the CDR3 DNA reads TGTGCCAGTATCGACAGGGTGGCTTACAATGAGCAGTTCTTC. Translating it yields CASIDRVAYNEQFF. This chain uses TRBV18 with TRBJ2-1, with 7 positions matching TRBD1. The length of the CDR3 is 14 residues. The V segment lost 9 bases and the J segment 4 bases; nucleotides outside the gene matches: 9. Germline values: CDR1 KGHSH, CDR2 LQKENI.

This clone was counted between two and nine times. The rearrangement joins TRBV18 to TRBJ1-4; D is uncertain. This CDR3 contains 11 residues. CDR1 is KGHSH and CDR2 is LQKENI in the germline V gene. The V gene lost 3 bases and the J gene lost 6 bases, with 2 bases spanning the gap. The DNA for the CDR3 is TGTGCCAGCTCACCGGATGAAAAACTGTTTTTT. Translated, it gives CASSPDEKLFF.

The chain joins TRBV7-2 to TRBJ1-1; 7 bases fit TRBD1. Germline V CDR1 and CDR2: SGHTA, FQGNSA. V lost 5 bases to trimming and J lost 1 base; unmatched junction nucleotides: 10. The CDR3 has 16 amino acids. CDR3 sequence reads: CASSLLRGTPNTEAFF. The CDR3 nucleotides read TGTGCCAGCAGCCTACTCAGGGGGACCCCGAACACTGAAGCTTTCTTT. Filled out from reference TRBV7-2 and TRBJ1-1, the complete variable domain reads GAGVSQSPSNKVTEKGKDVELRCDPISGHTALYWYRQSLGQGLEFLIYFQGNSAPDKSGLPSDRFSAERTGGSVSTLTIQRTQQEDSAVYLCASSLLRGTPNTEAFFGQGTRLTVV.

The V gene is TRBV15, the J gene TRBJ2-4; possibly TRBD1 for D (5 bases). This CDR3 is 15 amino acids long. Germline loops: CDR1 LNHNV, CDR2 YYDKDF (reference sequence). Trimming took 0 bases from V and 8 from J, leaving 14 bases between them. The CDR3 sequence: CATSRDQPQGYIQYF. CDR3 nucleotide sequence: TGTGCCACCAGCAGAGATCAGCCCCAGGGATACATTCAGTACTTC.

This chain uses TRBV9 with TRBJ2-2; unclear D gene. The CDR3 length is 15 residues. From germline, CDR1 is SGDLS and CDR2 YYNGEE. Trimming took off 0 bases at V and 6 bases at J, with 12 bases between the two ends. The CDR3 DNA follows: TGTGCCAGCAGCGTAGCAAGCCTGGCCGCCGGGGAGCTGTTTTTT. Encoded protein: CASSVASLAAGELFF.

This clone was seen a few times. The V call is TRBV29-1, the J call TRBJ2-3; tentative D call: TRBD2 (6 bases). V gave up 6 bases and J gave up 0 bases, with 13 bases separating them. In germline, CDR1 is SQVTM, CDR2 ANQGSEA. The CDR3 is made up of 14 amino acids. Here the CDR3 reads CSVQLGTSTDTQYF. The DNA of the CDR3 is TGCAGCGTCCAGCTTGGGACTAGCACAGATACGCAGTATTTT.

The rearrangement links TRBV29-1 to TRBJ1-2; 10 nucleotides agree with TRBD1. J gave up 4 bases and V 4 bases, and 6 bases lay outside the gene matches. The CDR3 is made up of 14 amino acids. Germline lookup yields CDR1 SQVTM and CDR2 ANQGSEA. The chain's CDR3 is CSVGQGAPSYGYTF. CDR3 DNA sequence: TGCAGCGTTGGACAGGGGGCGCCCAGCTATGGCTACACCTTC.

The chain combines TRBV19 with TRBJ2-1; 11 positions agree with TRBD2. Germline CDR1 is LNHDA and CDR2 is SQIVND (reference sequence). V trimming: 5 bases; J trimming: 4 bases; junction bases outside the gene matches: 7. The CDR3 is 16 residues long. The CDR3 protein is CASSPFRLAGYNEQFF. The CDR3 DNA sequence: TGTGCCAGTAGTCCCTTCCGACTAGCGGGGTACAATGAGCAGTTCTTC.

The chain carries TRBV18 and TRBJ1-2, with D tentatively TRBD1 (6 bases). Germline values: CDR1 KGHSH, CDR2 LQKENI. The V end lost 5 bases, the J end lost 6 bases, and 13 bases lay between the germline ends. The CDR3 is made up of 13 amino acids. DNA for the CDR3: TGTGCCAGCTCATCTAACAGGGAAAATGGCTACACCTTC. Amino acids: CASSSNRENGYTF.

This clone has a handful of counts. The chain is built from TRBV30 and TRBJ2-7, with 7 bases that match TRBD2. The CDR3 consists of 14 residues. Germline lookup yields CDR1 GTSNPN and CDR2 SVGIG (reference sequence). V lost 2 bases, J lost 2 bases, and 6 bases stayed unmatched. CDR3 protein: CAWSKIAGTYEQYF. CDR3 DNA sequence: TGTGCCTGGAGTAAGATAGCGGGCACCTACGAGCAGTACTTC.

This chain links TRBV7-2 with TRBJ2-5; D possibly corresponds to TRBD1 (7 bases). This CDR3 contains 15 residues. The germline V gene encodes CDR1 SGHTA and CDR2 FQGNSA. Trimming took 5 bases from V and 0 from J, leaving 13 bases between them. The CDR3 reads CASSRAGGYQETQYF. The CDR3 DNA reads as TGTGCCAGCAGCCGAGCAGGGGGGTACCAAGAGACCCAGTACTTC.

This chain joins TRBV9 and TRBJ2-5, with a tentative D call TRBD1 (5 bases). This CDR3 is 13 amino acids long. Trimming took off 7 bases at V and 0 bases at J, with 10 bases between the two ends. The germline gives CDR1 SGDLS, CDR2 YYNGEE. CDR3 DNA sequence: TGTGCCAGCCCTGACAGAGACCAAGAGACCCAGTACTTC. Translation gives CASPDRDQETQYF.